The 27 T cell receptor beta chains listed next were all sequenced from one sample in a study of beta chain features in type 1 diabetes. Study-wide results and caveats: In every one of the four CD4+ subsets, TCRB CDR3s were moderately but significantly shorter in Type 1 diabetes patients.

Antigens for these TCRs are unknown. cDNA synthesis used the whole RNA isolate, giving expressed TCRB sequences. Clones were sequenced by immunoSEQ multiplex PCR, and TCRdb holds only the in-frame ones, with some missing. The sample has roughly 140,000 clones; about a tenth are singletons. Sequenced sample: central memory CD4+ T cells from blood. Receptor source: a man aged 25 to 40 with type 1 diabetes.

In its sample, this clone was seen a few times. The chain employs TRBV5-4 and TRBJ2-7, with D possibly being TRBD2 (5 bases). V gave up 4 bases and J gave up 2 bases, with 16 bases separating them. The germline V gene encodes CDR1 SGHNT and CDR2 YYREEE (reference sequence). This CDR3 contains 15 residues. The CDR3 here is CASSEGPQITYEQYF. In nucleotides, the CDR3 is TGTGCCAGCAGCGAGGGCCCGCAGATCACCTACGAGCAGTACTTC.

The rearrangement links TRBV2 to TRBJ2-2; TRBD1 matches 7 bases. Germline loops: CDR1 SNHLY, CDR2 FYNNEI. The CDR3 consists of 12 residues. J was trimmed by 7 bases and V by 9 bases; bases with no gene match: 5. The CDR3 nucleotides are TGTGCCAGACAGGGGCAGGGCGGGGAGCTGTTTTTT. Translated, it gives CARQGQGGELFF. The whole variable domain, remainder taken from reference TRBV2 and TRBJ2-2, is EPEVTQTPSHQVTQMGQEVILRCVPISNHLYFYWYRQILGQKVEFLVSFYNNEISEKSEIFDDQFSVERPDGSNFTLKIRSTKLEDSAMYFCARQGQGGELFFGEGSRLTVL.

The V and J genes are TRBV18 and TRBJ1-2, with 7 nucleotides matching TRBD1. Germline V gene sequence: CDR1 KGHSH, CDR2 LQKENI. V trimming: 5 bases; J trimming: 6 bases; junction bases outside the gene matches: 9. The CDR3 is 14 amino acids. CDR3 bases: TGTGCCAGCTCATTCCGACAGGGTGAAAATGGCTACACCTTC. Translating it yields CASSFRQGENGYTF. The full variable domain, in which reference TRBV18 and TRBJ1-2 provide the parts outside the CDR3, is NAGVMQNPRHLVRRRGQEARLRCSPMKGHSHVYWYRQLPEEGLKFMVYLQKENIIDESGMPKERFSAEFPKEGPSILRIQQVVRGDSAAYFCASSFRQGENGYTFGSGTRLTVV.

The V call is TRBV19, the J call TRBJ2-7; TRBD2 agrees at 10 bases. The germline CDR1 and CDR2 sequences are LNHDA and SQIVND (reference sequence). There are 16 residues in the CDR3. J gave up 5 bases and V 0 bases, and 7 bases lay outside the gene matches. For the CDR3, the DNA is TGTGCCAGTAGTATAGATCATACTAGCGGGATGGACGAGCAGTACTTC. Its translation is CASSIDHTSGMDEQYF.

This clone was counted a few times. This rearrangement joins TRBV6-1 to TRBJ2-2; D gene unclear. Trimming removed 1 base at V and 4 bases at J, with 13 bases between. Germline CDR1 reads MNHNS; CDR2 reads SASEGT. This CDR3 has 16 residues. Written as DNA, the CDR3 is TGTGCCAGCAGTGAAGTTTATGGGTCGGGCACCGGGGAGCTGTTTTTT. Encoded protein: CASSEVYGSGTGELFF.

This clone has a handful of counts. The chain combines TRBV7-9 with TRBJ1-2; a weak D match, TRBD1 (6 bases). The CDR3 extends over 13 amino acids. Germline CDR1 reads SEHNR; CDR2 reads FQNEAQ (reference sequence). V lost 4 bases to trimming and J lost 4 bases, with 10 bases between them. CDR3 DNA: TGTGCCAGCAGCTCGGGACAAGTCTATGGCTACACCTTC. This codes for CASSSGQVYGYTF.

The chain carries TRBV2 and TRBJ2-7; 8 nucleotides match TRBD2. V lost 3 bases, J lost 2 bases, and 3 bases stayed unmatched. Germline CDR1 is SNHLY and CDR2 is FYNNEI. This CDR3 spans 14 amino acids. In nucleotides, the CDR3 is TGTGCCAGCAGTGACGGCGGGAGGCCCTACGAGCAGTACTTC. Its translation: CASSDGGRPYEQYF.

The chain links TRBV4-3 to TRBJ2-3; 10 nucleotides match TRBD1. The CDR3 has 17 residues. V lost 3 bases, J lost 5 bases, and 11 bases stayed unmatched. Per the germline V gene, CDR1 is LGHNA and CDR2 is YSLEER. CDR3 loop: CASSQGGADRGIDTQYF. In DNA form, the CDR3 reads TGCGCCAGCAGCCAGGGAGGGGCGGACAGGGGGATAGATACGCAGTATTTT.

This CDR3 reads CATSRVREGEQFF. Written as DNA, the CDR3 is TGTGCCACCAGCAGAGTCCGGGAAGGTGAGCAGTTCTTC. The V gene is TRBV15, the J gene TRBJ2-1; D might be TRBD2 (5 bases). Trimming cost V 1 base and J 9 bases, with 10 bases left between them. Germline CDR1 reads LNHNV; CDR2 reads YYDKDF (reference sequence). CDR3 length equals 13 residues.

This clone was counted a few times. The J gene is TRBJ1-2, the V gene TRBV18, with D unclear. The CDR3 spans 13 residues. V was shortened by 0 bases and J by 13 bases, with 15 bases between the two germline ends. The germline V gene encodes CDR1 KGHSH and CDR2 LQKENI. The CDR3 DNA reads as TGTGCCAGCTCACCACCCGTAGTGAGGGCGGCCACCTTC. Its protein is CASSPPVVRAATF.

The V call is TRBV5-6, the J call TRBJ1-5, with no clear D. The CDR3 runs 16 residues. Trimming shortened V by 2 bases and J by 0 bases, and 12 bases separated the two germline ends. The V gene's germline CDR1 is SGHDT and CDR2 YYEEEE. In DNA, the CDR3 is TGTGCCAGCAGCTTTGGGGAGAAATATAGCAATCAGCCCCAGCATTTT. The encoded protein is CASSFGEKYSNQPQHF.

This clone was counted between two and nine times. The rearrangement uses TRBV18 and TRBJ1-1; D perhaps matches TRBD1 (6 bases). Germline V gene sequence: CDR1 KGHSH, CDR2 LQKENI. This CDR3 region has 15 residues. V lost 5 bases, J lost 4 bases, and 17 bases lay in between. The CDR3 region has the DNA TGTGCCAGCTCAGAGGCACAGGGCCACAGCACTGAAGCTTTCTTT. Translated: CASSEAQGHSTEAFF. The full variable domain, its missing parts supplied by reference TRBV18 and TRBJ1-1, is NAGVMQNPRHLVRRRGQEARLRCSPMKGHSHVYWYRQLPEEGLKFMVYLQKENIIDESGMPKERFSAEFPKEGPSILRIQQVVRGDSAAYFCASSEAQGHSTEAFFGQGTRLTVV.

V and J are TRBV5-6 and TRBJ1-2; D is perhaps TRBD1 (6 bases). This CDR3 has 11 residues. Germline values: CDR1 SGHDT, CDR2 YYEEEE. V was shortened by 4 bases and J by 7 bases, with 8 bases between the two germline ends. The CDR3, as DNA: TGTGCCAGCAGCATACAGGGTGGCTACACCTTC. It codes for CASSIQGGYTF.

The sample holds a few counts of this clone. The J gene is TRBJ2-7, the V gene TRBV7-2; maybe TRBD2 (6 bases). Looked up from germline, CDR1 is SGHTA and CDR2 is FQGNSA. V was shortened by 3 bases and J by 2 bases, with 17 bases between the two germline ends. The CDR3 extends over 16 amino acids. CDR3 nucleotides: TGTGCCAGCAGCTTGCGCGGGACTCCCAAAGCCTACGAGCAGTACTTC. Protein product: CASSLRGTPKAYEQYF. Looking up the rest from reference TRBV7-2 and TRBJ2-7 gives the full variable domain: GAGVSQSPSNKVTEKGKDVELRCDPISGHTALYWYRQSLGQGLEFLIYFQGNSAPDKSGLPSDRFSAERTGGSVSTLTIQRTQQEDSAVYLCASSLRGTPKAYEQYFGPGTRLTVT.

On this clone: Other nucleotide sequences from this sample produce the same CDR3. The chain joins TRBV28 to TRBJ2-3; D uncertain. CDR1 MDHEN and CDR2 SYDVKM come from the germline V gene. CDR3 length: 11 residues. The V end lost 7 bases, the J end lost 2 bases, and 4 bases lay between the germline ends. The CDR3 DNA reads as TGTGCCAGCACTTCCACAGATACGCAGTATTTT. Its protein is CASTSTDTQYF.

This clone appeared a few times. V and J are TRBV7-9 and TRBJ1-1; 8 bases agree with TRBD1. The CDR3 is 16 amino acids. Germline V CDR1 and CDR2: SEHNR, FQNEAQ (reference sequence). The trim removed 5 bases at V and 0 bases at J, leaving 8 bases unmatched. CDR3 DNA sequence: TGTGCCAGCAGCATTCCAGGGGGCTCCATGAACACTGAAGCTTTCTTT. The encoded protein is CASSIPGGSMNTEAFF.

The chain has TRBV7-9 and TRBJ2-7; 8 bases map to TRBD2. This CDR3 has 15 residues. J lost 5 bases, V lost 3 bases, and 9 bases had no gene match. Germline-derived CDR1 and CDR2 are SEHNR and FQNEAQ (reference sequence). The CDR3 DNA follows: TGTGCCAGCAGCTTCGGGAGTAGCGGGGAGGACGAGCAGTACTTC. Translating gives CASSFGSSGEDEQYF.

The V gene is TRBV5-1, the J gene TRBJ2-7; TRBD1 matches at 10 bases. In germline, CDR1 is SGHRS, CDR2 YFSETQ. This CDR3 spans 17 amino acids. V shed 0 bases, J shed 0 bases, and the junction held 6 bases outside the gene matches. CDR3 sequence reads: CASSLVWGTGVSYEQYF. For the CDR3, the DNA is TGCGCCAGCAGCTTGGTATGGGGGACAGGGGTCTCCTACGAGCAGTACTTC.

The chain has TRBV11-2 and TRBJ2-5; 13 positions agree with TRBD2. This CDR3 has 17 amino acids. With V trimmed by 2 bases and J by 4 bases, 7 bases remained unmatched. Germline CDR1 and CDR2: SGHAT and FQNNGV. This chain's CDR3 is CASSLRLAGGGGETQYF. CDR3 coding DNA: TGTGCCAGCAGCTTAAGACTAGCGGGAGGAGGGGGAGAGACCCAGTACTTC.

The genes are TRBV4-3 and TRBJ2-3; 10 nucleotides align to TRBD2. The CDR3 runs to 16 residues. CDR1 and CDR2 (germline): LGHNA, YSLEER. V lost 4 bases, J lost 5 bases, and 9 bases stayed unmatched. CDR3 in amino acids: CASSRDGLAALDTQYF. The CDR3 coding sequence is TGCGCCAGCAGCCGAGACGGACTAGCGGCCTTAGATACGCAGTATTTT.

Only a few counts were recorded for this clone. The genes are TRBV4-3 and TRBJ1-1; the D gene is possibly TRBD1 (5 bases). The CDR3 has 15 amino acids. Germline V gene sequence: CDR1 LGHNA, CDR2 YSLEER. Deletions cut 2 bases from V and 6 bases from J, with 16 bases between. The CDR3 DNA follows: TGCGCCAGCAGCCAAACCCCGCTCGACAGTGCTGAAGCTTTCTTT. Translation: CASSQTPLDSAEAFF.

CDR3 nucleotide sequence: TGTGCCAGCAATGGGAGGTTAATCAATCAGCCCCAGCATTTT. Translating gives CASNGRLINQPQHF. The rearrangement links TRBV28 to TRBJ1-5; D gene unclear. This CDR3 comprises 14 residues. Germline CDR1 MDHEN, CDR2 SYDVKM. Trimming took off 7 bases at V and 3 bases at J, with 13 bases between the two ends. The full variable domain, its missing parts supplied by reference TRBV28 and TRBJ1-5, is DVKVTQSSRYLVKRTGEKVFLECVQDMDHENMFWYRQDPGLGLRLIYFSYDVKMKEKGDIPEGYSVSREKKERFSLILESASTNQTSMYLCASNGRLINQPQHFGDGTRLSIL.

A remark on this clone: The sample has other DNA sequences that encode this CDR3 too. The rearrangement links TRBV5-4 to TRBJ2-7, with 12 bases that match TRBD2. Germline CDR1 and CDR2: SGHNT and YYREEE (reference sequence). The trim removed 3 bases at V and 2 bases at J, leaving 3 bases unmatched. CDR3 length equals 15 residues. CDR3 in DNA: TGTGCCAGCAGCTCGCGGACTAGCGGGGCCTACGAGCAGTACTTC. Protein: CASSSRTSGAYEQYF.

In nucleotides, the CDR3 is TGTGCCAGCAGCTTACTGCAAACTAGGGCGGATACGCAGTATTTT. It codes for CASSLLQTRADTQYF. The chain recombines TRBV7-9 with TRBJ2-3; maybe TRBD2 (5 bases). CDR3 length: 15 residues. V was clipped by 2 bases and J by 6 bases, with 15 bases between them. The germline V gene encodes CDR1 SEHNR and CDR2 FQNEAQ (reference sequence).

This clone was counted a few times. The J gene is TRBJ2-7, the V gene TRBV4-1; 8 bases are shared with TRBD1. The CDR3 loop spans 17 amino acids. V dropped 4 bases and J dropped 5; count of bases not matched to a gene: 16. CDR1 is MGHRA, CDR2 YSYEKL, per germline. CDR3 protein: CASSPDPTGQVTHEQYF. CDR3 DNA: TGCGCCAGCAGCCCTGATCCAACGGGACAGGTAACCCACGAGCAGTACTTC.

Concerning this clone: Other DNA sequences of this sample code for an identical CDR3. The J gene is TRBJ2-1, the V gene TRBV5-1; 9 bases match TRBD2. The length of the CDR3 is 15 residues. The germline CDR1 and CDR2 sequences are SGHRS and YFSETQ. The V segment lost 0 bases and the J segment 4 bases; nucleotides outside the gene matches: 2. The DNA of the CDR3 is TGCGCCAGCAGCTTGGTAGCGGGAGCTTACAATGAGCAGTTCTTC. This encodes CASSLVAGAYNEQFF. Full variable domain (rest looked up from reference TRBV5-1 and TRBJ2-1): KAGVTQTPRYLIKTRGQQVTLSCSPISGHRSVSWYQQTPGQGLQFLFEYFSETQRNKGNFPGRFSGRQFSNSRSEMNVSTLELGDSALYLCASSLVAGAYNEQFFGPGTRLTVL.

This clone was seen a handful of times. The V gene is TRBV6-5, the J gene TRBJ2-5, with 7 positions matching TRBD2. Per the germline V gene, CDR1 is MNHEY and CDR2 is SVGAGI. This CDR3 is 14 amino acids long. J was trimmed by 7 bases and V by 6 bases; bases with no gene match: 11. This CDR3 is CASRAGPSDGTQYF. For the CDR3, the DNA is TGTGCCAGCAGAGCGGGACCCTCGGACGGGACCCAGTACTTC.